This T cell receptor beta chain emerged from a study of cytomegalovirus exposure and HLA in healthy donors. Germline CDR1 PRHDT, CDR2 FYEKMQ (reference sequence). The CDR3 covers 14 residues. The PCR was carried out with 60 Vbeta primers and 13 Jbeta primers. Profiled with immunoSEQ multiplex PCR; TCRdb holds only in-frame clones, not every one. The sample shows 99,000 or so clones, around 86% of them seen only once. The source of this sequence is a female donor in good health and CMV-seropositive. The specimen sequenced was PBMCs. This chain connects TRBV13 to TRBJ2-5; 8 bases line up with TRBD1. Matching the DNA end better, TRBJ2-7 makes the J call doubtful. Here the CDR3 DNA reads TGTGCCAGCAGCCCACGACAGGGGAACTACGAGCAGTACTTC. It is translated as CASSPRQGNYEQYF.